There are a few counts of the clone carrying this T cell receptor beta chain. Regions amplified from RNA transcripts were the TCR beta CDR3 regions. Using the HTBI primer set, a first-round RT-PCR was run on the TCR CDR3. TCRdb used MiXCR to reprocess the multiplex PCR reads, holding one entry per CDR3 protein. The sample includes approximately 380,000 distinct CDR3 sequences, about 20% seen only once; the top ten take 3.7%. The data were taken from a study of T cells in Graves' hyperthyroidism and ophthalmopathy. CDR3 length equals 16 residues. CDR1 and CDR2 from the germline V gene are MNHNS and SASEGT. Trimming took 5 bases from V and 4 from J; bases not matched to a gene: 9. Patients were aged 18 to 65, had disease duration under 2 months, and had newly diagnosed hyperthyroidism.

Sequencing input: blood. V and J are TRBV6-1 and TRBJ2-2; the match to TRBD2 covers 8 bases. The TCR sequence derives from a woman between 18 and 29 years old with Graves' hyperthyroidism. The CDR3 is CASSQTRGGSTGELFF. In DNA form, the CDR3 reads TGTGCCAGCAGTCAAACCCGGGGGGGGAGCACCGGGGAGCTGTTTTTT.